This T cell receptor (beta chain) was identified in a study of blood T cell repertoires in COVID-19. Study-level background: Donors of Cohort 3 who recovered were those that had two negative PCRs, clearance, or symptom resolution. PBMCs, B-cell-depleted T cells, or T cells were the source of the cDNA or gDNA that made up the material.

As regards this clone: The sample holds other DNA sequences that translate to the same CDR3.

Here immunoSEQ multiplex PCR was the method, and the copy in TCRdb shows in-frame clones only, minus some. The sample carries a few hundred thousand clones, around 87% recorded once. V was clipped by 1 base and J by 2 bases; unmatched bases: 5. The germline V gene encodes CDR1 LGHDT and CDR2 YNNKEL (reference sequence). The CDR3 runs 17 residues. V gene TRBV3-1 (or the pseudogene TRBV3-2) combines with J gene TRBJ2-6; 7 bases match TRBD2. This sequence was found in a man aged 40-49 years in a cohort exposed to, infected with or recovered from COVID-19 (not recorded which). The sample was PBMCs or T cells enriched from blood (not recorded which). CDR3 loop: CASSQGFGGAGANVLTF. In DNA form, the CDR3 reads TGTGCCAGCAGCCAAGGCTTTGGGGGGGCTGGGGCCAACGTCCTGACTTTC.